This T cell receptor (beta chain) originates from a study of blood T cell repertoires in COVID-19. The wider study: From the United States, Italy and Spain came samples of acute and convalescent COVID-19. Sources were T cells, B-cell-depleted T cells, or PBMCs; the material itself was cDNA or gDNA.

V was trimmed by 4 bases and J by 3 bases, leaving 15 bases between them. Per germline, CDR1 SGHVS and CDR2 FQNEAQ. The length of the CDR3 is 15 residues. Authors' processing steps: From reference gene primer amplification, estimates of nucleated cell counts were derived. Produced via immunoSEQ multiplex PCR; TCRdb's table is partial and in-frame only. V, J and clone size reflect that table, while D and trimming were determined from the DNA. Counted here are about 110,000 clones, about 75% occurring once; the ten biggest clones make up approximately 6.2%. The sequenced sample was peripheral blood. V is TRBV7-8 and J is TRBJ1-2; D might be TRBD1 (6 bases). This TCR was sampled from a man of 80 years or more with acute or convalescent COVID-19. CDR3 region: CASSSWTDSDYGYTF. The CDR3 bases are TGTGCCAGCAGCTCCTGGACAGACTCGGACTATGGCTACACCTTC.